This TCR beta chain derives from a study of T cell repertoires in cytomegalovirus infection. For the study at large: Public TCR beta signatures provided an indication of both CMV infection and a matching HLA type.

Comments on this clonotype: The antigen is not known.

One entry per CDR3 protein, called by TCRdb with MiXCR from the reads. The table includes some 560,000 distinct CDR3 sequences, around two fifths detected once. CDR1 and CDR2 (germline): MNHEY, SVGAGI. V lost 6 bases and J 5 bases, leaving 18 bases between the germline ends. The CDR3 is made up of 15 amino acids. Overall study findings and caveats: Accumulated public TCR beta family frequency recognized individuals carrying CMV together with the relevant HLA.

Sequenced material: cultured PBMCs, taken from culture after CMV antigen stimulation. This receptor was taken from a human donor in good health (CMV status not recorded). Some clones in this sample may be carry-over from other donors' samples. The rearrangement links TRBV6-5 to TRBJ2-3; D may be TRBD1 or TRBD2 (6 bases each). The CDR3 loop reads CASSRGTLKGDTQYF. For the CDR3, the DNA is TGTGCCAGCAGCCGGGGGACACTAAAAGGAGATACGCAGTATTTT.